Presented here are 10 T cell receptor beta chains from one specimen sequenced in a study of beta chain features in type 1 diabetes. General study points: Patients with Type 1 diabetes showed moderately but significantly shorter TCRB CDR3s in all four CD4+ subsets.

For these TCRs, the target antigens are not known. Since all of the isolated RNA was reverse transcribed, expressed TCRB transcripts were what got sequenced. Method: immunoSEQ multiplex PCR; TCRdb's copy keeps in-frame clones and lacks some. Seen here are about 270,000 clones, about 13% observed once, and the top ten hold about 0.016%. Sequencing was done on a sample of naive CD4+ T cells from blood. The receptors were sampled from a young man with type 1 diabetes.

In this sample, this clone turned up a few times. The gene calls are TRBV19 and TRBJ1-2, with 10 positions matching TRBD1. Germline-derived CDR1 and CDR2 are LNHDA and SQIVND (reference sequence). J was trimmed by 2 bases and V by 7 bases; bases with no gene match: 13. The CDR3 is made up of 17 amino acids. In DNA, the CDR3 is TGTGCCAGTACTCCACTCACATCGGGACAGGGGAACTATGGCTACACCTTC. The encoded protein is CASTPLTSGQGNYGYTF.

The chain recombines TRBV5-4 with TRBJ1-1, with D maybe TRBD1 (5 bases). Between the trimmed V and J ends, which lost 4 bases and 4 bases, there was a span of 11 bases. This CDR3 has 13 amino acids. The germline V gene has CDR1 SGHNT and CDR2 YYREEE (reference sequence). For the CDR3, the DNA is TGTGCCAGCAGCCTCAGGGCTACCACTGAAGCTTTCTTT. This sequence encodes CASSLRATTEAFF. Looking up the rest from reference TRBV5-4 and TRBJ1-1 gives the full variable domain: ETGVTQSPTHLIKTRGQQVTLRCSSQSGHNTVSWYQQALGQGPQFIFQYYREEENGRGNFPPRFSGLQFPNYSSELNVNALELDDSALYLCASSLRATTEAFFGQGTRLTVV.

This clone was detected a few times. J is TRBJ1-2 and V is TRBV28, with D perhaps TRBD1 (6 bases). Trimming pared 5 bases from V and 6 bases from J, leaving 10 bases between. There are 12 residues in the CDR3. Germline CDR1 and CDR2: MDHEN and SYDVKM. The CDR3 loop is CASSPTGHGYTF. CDR3 in DNA: TGTGCCAGCAGTCCTACAGGGCATGGCTACACCTTC.

This clone was recorded a few times. This sequence joins TRBV6-5 and TRBJ1-4, with D possibly matching TRBD1 (5 bases). V was pared by 2 bases and J by 7 bases, with 14 bases between. The CDR3 runs 15 residues. CDR1 is MNHEY and CDR2 is SVGAGI in the germline V gene. DNA for the CDR3: TGTGCCAGCAGTTACCGAACAGGTTTACGTGAAAAACTGTTTTTT. It is translated as CASSYRTGLREKLFF.

The chain has TRBV6-5 and TRBJ2-7, with TRBD1 matching over 10 bases. V trimming: 9 bases; J trimming: 5 bases; junction bases outside the gene matches: 4. This CDR3 spans 12 amino acids. Germline CDR1 reads MNHEY; CDR2 reads SVGAGI. CDR3: CARDRGQDEQYF. CDR3 nucleotide sequence: TGTGCCAGAGACAGGGGGCAAGACGAGCAGTACTTC.

This clone was picked up a small number of times. The rearrangement links TRBV4-3 to TRBJ2-1; no clear D. The ends were cut back, 1 base at V and 6 bases at J, with 7 bases in the middle. The CDR3 loop spans 13 amino acids. CDR1 is LGHNA and CDR2 is YSLEER in the germline V gene. The CDR3, as DNA: TGCGCCAGCAGCCAAGGACAAGGCAATGAGCAGTTCTTC. Translated: CASSQGQGNEQFF.

The CDR3 sequence: CASSLALQGYLFF. CDR3 DNA sequence: TGTGCCAGCAGCTTAGCCTTACAGGGGTACCTGTTTTTT. The rearrangement links TRBV11-2 to TRBJ1-4, with 7 bases matching TRBD1. Germline V CDR1 and CDR2: SGHAT, FQNNGV. Losses at the gene ends were 1 base for V and 14 bases for J; bases not matched to a gene: 7. The CDR3 runs 13 residues.

The rearrangement links TRBV14 to TRBJ2-1; a weak D match, TRBD2 (6 bases). CDR3 size: 16 residues. V shed 1 base and J shed 5 bases, with 15 bases lying between them. Germline V gives CDR1 SGHDN, CDR2 FVKESK. This chain's CDR3 is CASSQGLIAANNEQFF. The CDR3 region has the DNA TGTGCCAGCAGCCAAGGTTTAATAGCGGCCAACAATGAGCAGTTCTTC.

This clone came up a few times. This chain connects TRBV29-1 to TRBJ2-7; D possibly corresponds to TRBD1 (6 bases). With 6 bases removed from V and 3 bases from J, the gap between germline ends came to 9 bases. There are 11 residues in the CDR3. Germline V gene lookup returns CDR1 SQVTM and CDR2 ANQGSEA. The CDR3 spells CSVTQGYEQYF. The CDR3 DNA is TGCAGCGTAACACAGGGCTACGAGCAGTACTTC.

This clone has a handful of counts. The V call is TRBV7-2, the J call TRBJ2-5; TRBD2 aligns across 12 bases. J was trimmed by 5 bases and V by 2 bases; bases with no gene match: 6. The CDR3 loop spans 16 amino acids. CDR1 is SGHTA, CDR2 FQGNSA, per germline. The DNA of the CDR3 is TGTGCCAGCAGCTTACCCCCTAGCGGGAGGGACGAGACCCAGTACTTC. Its translation: CASSLPPSGRDETQYF.